What follows are 31 T cell receptor beta chains derived from one specimen sequenced in a study of blood T cell repertoires in COVID-19. Some clones are missing from TCRdb's copy, which holds only in-frame ones; the method was immunoSEQ multiplex PCR. Here the sample spans under 85,000 clones, more than 60% being singletons. Sequencing was done on a sample of peripheral blood. Receptors originate from a woman of 80 years or more with active or convalescent COVID-19.

V is TRBV9 and J is TRBJ1-2, with D unclear. The CDR3 runs to 13 residues. The germline V gene has CDR1 SGDLS and CDR2 YYNGEE. The V gene lost 0 bases and the J gene lost 4 bases, with 7 bases spanning the gap. DNA for the CDR3: TGTGCCAGCAGCGTAGGGGAGGGCTATGGCTACACCTTC. Translated: CASSVGEGYGYTF.

The chain links TRBV6-5 to TRBJ2-7; D possibly corresponds to TRBD2 (5 bases). V was trimmed by 5 bases and J by 3 bases, leaving 11 bases between them. This CDR3 region has 13 residues. Per the germline V gene, CDR1 is MNHEY and CDR2 is SVGAGI. The CDR3 DNA reads as TGTGCCAGCAGTCCCAGACGGGACTACGAGCAGTACTTC. The encoded protein is CASSPRRDYEQYF.

This chain uses TRBV3-1 (or the pseudogene TRBV3-2) with TRBJ1-4; D might be TRBD1 (6 bases). Trimming pared 2 bases from V and 6 bases from J, leaving 16 bases between. CDR3 size: 16 residues. CDR1 and CDR2 (germline): LGHDT, YNNKEL (reference sequence). This CDR3 reads CASSQQGWSEDEKLFF. The CDR3 region has the DNA TGTGCCAGCAGCCAACAGGGGTGGAGCGAGGATGAAAAACTGTTTTTT.

The rearrangement joins TRBV9 to TRBJ1-2; 9 bases align to TRBD1. V was pared by 0 bases and J by 8 bases, with 5 bases of the junction left unmatched. Looked up from germline, CDR1 is SGDLS and CDR2 is YYNGEE. The CDR3 covers 14 residues. CDR3 region: CASSVGTGAVGYTF. Here the CDR3 DNA reads TGTGCCAGCAGCGTAGGGACAGGGGCTGTAGGCTACACCTTC. Together with reference TRBV9 and TRBJ1-2, the CDR3 gives the full variable domain: DSGVTQTPKHLITATGQRVTLRCSPRSGDLSVYWYQQSLDQGLQFLIQYYNGEERAKGNILERFSAQQFPDLHSELNLSSLELGDSALYFCASSVGTGAVGYTFGSGTRLTVV.

The sample holds one count of this clone. The chain has TRBV7-2 and TRBJ1-4, with 11 positions matching TRBD1. Trimming cost V 5 bases and J 1 base; bases outside gene matches: 6. Germline-derived CDR1 and CDR2 are SGHTA and FQGNSA. The CDR3 extends over 17 amino acids. The CDR3 DNA is TGTGCCAGCAGCCAAGGACAGGGGGCAGAAACTAATGAAAAACTGTTTTTT. It yields the protein CASSQGQGAETNEKLFF.

The genes are TRBV7-2 and TRBJ2-5, with 8 bases identical to TRBD2. The trim removed 6 bases at V and 2 bases at J, leaving 8 bases unmatched. From germline, CDR1 is SGHTA and CDR2 FQGNSA. The CDR3 contains 15 residues. The CDR3 spells CASSNSGGRQETQYF. In DNA form, the CDR3 reads TGTGCCAGCAGTAACTCGGGGGGGCGTCAAGAGACCCAGTACTTC.

The CDR3 sequence: CASIGAHEQYF. The DNA for the CDR3 is TGTGCCAGCATTGGGGCCCACGAGCAGTACTTC. The chain joins TRBV7-8 to TRBJ2-7; TRBD1 is a possible D gene (5 bases). The CDR3 is 11 residues long. The V end lost 7 bases, the J end lost 5 bases, and 9 bases lay between the germline ends. The germline V gene has CDR1 SGHVS and CDR2 FQNEAQ. Combining the CDR3 with reference TRBV7-8 and TRBJ2-7 gives the whole variable domain GAGVSQSPRYKVAKRGQDVALRCDPISGHVSLFWYQQALGQGPEFLTYFQNEAQLDKSGLPSDRFFAERPEGSVSTLKIQRTQQEDSAVYLCASIGAHEQYFGPGTRLTVT.

The chain is built from TRBV5-1 and TRBJ1-2; D might be TRBD1 (5 bases). Germline CDR1 SGHRS, CDR2 YFSETQ. CDR3 length: 15 amino acids. The V end was cut by 2 bases, the J end by 2 bases, with 13 bases between. The chain's CDR3 is CASSFQLQENYGYTF. CDR3 nucleotides: TGCGCCAGCAGCTTCCAATTACAGGAGAACTATGGCTACACCTTC.

This clone was seen only once. In DNA form, the CDR3 reads TGTGCCAGCAGCTTAGACTCCGACACCGGGGAGCTGTTTTTT. Encoded protein: CASSLDSDTGELFF. The V gene is TRBV11-2, the J gene TRBJ2-2; D ambiguous. Germline CDR1 reads SGHAT; CDR2 reads FQNNGV. The V end lost 0 bases, the J end lost 3 bases, and 5 bases lay between the germline ends. The CDR3 length is 14 residues.

J is TRBJ2-5 and V is TRBV15; TRBD1 aligns across 8 bases. The germline gives CDR1 LNHNV, CDR2 YYDKDF (reference sequence). V shed 0 bases and J 5 bases; nucleotides not matched to a gene: 5. The CDR3 is 15 amino acids. The CDR3 protein is CATSRDKRQGETQYF. CDR3 coding DNA: TGTGCCACCAGCAGAGATAAGAGACAGGGGGAGACCCAGTACTTC.

The table lists this clone with a few counts. The chain joins TRBV25-1 to TRBJ1-1, with 7 bases that match TRBD1. Trimming took 7 bases from V and 9 from J; bases not matched to a gene: 14. The CDR3 has 14 amino acids. Germline V CDR1 and CDR2: MGHDK, SYGVNS. CDR3 residues: CASTNRGGGSQAFF. DNA of the CDR3: TGTGCCAGCACCAACAGGGGCGGCGGGTCACAAGCTTTCTTT.

The rearrangement links TRBV7-9 to TRBJ2-3; a weak D match, TRBD2 (5 bases). The CDR3 consists of 18 residues. CDR1 is SEHNR and CDR2 is FQNEAQ in the germline V gene (reference sequence). Trimming took off 0 bases at V and 0 bases at J, with 16 bases between the two ends. In nucleotides, the CDR3 is TGTGCCAGCAGCTTAGCCCCCACTGGGCGGGTTAGCACAGATACGCAGTATTTT. Translated, it gives CASSLAPTGRVSTDTQYF.

The V gene is TRBV7-9, the J gene TRBJ1-2; D is uncertain. The CDR3 is 13 amino acids. Germline assignment: CDR1 SEHNR and CDR2 FQNEAQ (reference sequence). Trimming pared 5 bases from V and 8 bases from J, leaving 15 bases between. The CDR3 DNA sequence: TGTGCCAGCAGCCCAGGTCGGGATGGCGGCTACACCTTC. Its protein is CASSPGRDGGYTF.

In this sample, this clone turned up a few times. Other DNA variants within this sample encode the same CDR3. The chain combines TRBV2 with TRBJ1-1; 8 bases map to TRBD1. Germline V lookup: CDR1 SNHLY, CDR2 FYNNEI. Unmatched junction bases numbered 16, after V lost 5 bases and J lost 11 bases. This CDR3 has 15 residues. This CDR3 reads CASSPRGLSGMYAFF. In DNA form, the CDR3 reads TGTGCCAGCAGTCCCAGGGGGCTTTCTGGTATGTACGCTTTCTTT. The full variable domain, rest sourced from reference TRBV2 and TRBJ1-1, is EPEVTQTPSHQVTQMGQEVILRCVPISNHLYFYWYRQILGQKVEFLVSFYNNEISEKSEIFDDQFSVERPDGSNFTLKIRSTKLEDSAMYFCASSPRGLSGMYAFFGQGTRLTVV.

The J gene is TRBJ2-7, the V gene TRBV12-3 or TRBV12-4; TRBD2 matches 7 bases. This CDR3 has 13 amino acids. Germline trimming cut 6 bases from V and 3 bases from J; bases unmatched to any gene: 5. As DNA, the CDR3 is TGTGCCAGCAGGCCAAGCGGGAACTACGAGCAGTACTTC. The encoded protein is CASRPSGNYEQYF.

The J gene is TRBJ1-3, the V gene TRBV9, with a possible D match to TRBD1 (6 bases). The CDR3 length is 15 residues. CDR1 and CDR2 (germline): SGDLS, YYNGEE. V gave up 3 bases and J gave up 1 base, with 11 bases separating them. The CDR3 spells CASSAGVRSGNTIYF. Here the CDR3 DNA reads TGTGCCAGCAGCGCAGGGGTTAGGTCTGGAAACACCATATATTTT. Variable domain in full (rest from reference TRBV9 and TRBJ1-3): DSGVTQTPKHLITATGQRVTLRCSPRSGDLSVYWYQQSLDQGLQFLIQYYNGEERAKGNILERFSAQQFPDLHSELNLSSLELGDSALYFCASSAGVRSGNTIYFGEGSWLTVV.

The rearrangement uses TRBV2 and TRBJ1-2, with a weak D call TRBD1 (6 bases). CDR1 is SNHLY and CDR2 is FYNNEI in the germline V gene. The CDR3 totals 13 residues. V shed 8 bases and J shed 13 bases, with 23 bases lying between them. The CDR3 bases are TGTGCCAGCGGCTCCGCTGGGACAAGAGTTGGCACCTTC. It yields the protein CASGSAGTRVGTF.

The chain recombines TRBV30 with TRBJ2-7; D gene uncertain. V was shortened by 5 bases and J by 7 bases, with 21 bases between the two germline ends. Germline loops: CDR1 GTSNPN, CDR2 SVGIG (reference sequence). This CDR3 has 14 amino acids. The CDR3 loop is CAWSRSVLLREQYF. The CDR3 DNA reads TGTGCCTGGTCCCGCTCGGTCCTCCTACGAGAGCAGTACTTC.

This clone showed up many times. This chain uses TRBV19 with TRBJ2-1, with 9 positions matching TRBD2. Unmatched junction bases numbered 9, after V lost 7 bases and J lost 2 bases. Per the germline V gene, CDR1 is LNHDA and CDR2 is SQIVND (reference sequence). The CDR3 has 16 amino acids. The CDR3 here is CASKPGRGGTYNEQFF. The CDR3 coding sequence is TGTGCCAGTAAGCCCGGGCGGGGGGGCACCTACAATGAGCAGTTCTTC.

In this sample, this clone turned up a few times. The rearrangement joins TRBV10-3 to TRBJ2-3; TRBD1 matches at 12 bases. Germline CDR1 and CDR2: ENHRY and SYGVKD. V lost 7 bases, J lost 0 bases, and 8 bases stayed unmatched. This CDR3 comprises 17 residues. CDR3: CAITPGQGAGSTDTQYF. CDR3 coding DNA: TGTGCCATCACACCGGGACAGGGGGCGGGTAGCACAGATACGCAGTATTTT.

This chain joins TRBV18 and TRBJ1-1; D gene ambiguous. Germline CDR1 KGHSH, CDR2 LQKENI. The length of the CDR3 is 13 residues. Between the trimmed V and J ends, which lost 6 bases and 3 bases, there was a span of 11 bases. The CDR3 loop is CASSLRSDTEAFF. The DNA for the CDR3 is TGTGCCAGCTCCTTGAGGTCTGACACTGAAGCTTTCTTT.

The V and J genes are TRBV5-6 and TRBJ1-6, with a possible D match to TRBD1 (5 bases). CDR3 length: 13 residues. The ends were cut back, 7 bases at V and 7 bases at J, with 12 bases in the middle. Per germline, CDR1 SGHDT and CDR2 YYEEEE. The CDR3 DNA reads as TGTGCCAGCTCCGGGGGACGAAATTCACCCCTCCACTTT. Translation: CASSGGRNSPLHF.

V gene TRBV2 combines with J gene TRBJ2-1, with 11 positions matching TRBD2. CDR3 length: 17 residues. V was clipped by 6 bases and J by 1 base; unmatched bases: 8. Germline CDR1 reads SNHLY; CDR2 reads FYNNEI. The chain's CDR3 is CASSGTSGNPSYNEQFF. In nucleotides, the CDR3 is TGTGCCAGCAGCGGGACTAGCGGAAACCCTTCCTACAATGAGCAGTTCTTC. The whole variable domain, filled in from reference TRBV2 and TRBJ2-1, reads EPEVTQTPSHQVTQMGQEVILRCVPISNHLYFYWYRQILGQKVEFLVSFYNNEISEKSEIFDDQFSVERPDGSNFTLKIRSTKLEDSAMYFCASSGTSGNPSYNEQFFGPGTRLTVL.

J is TRBJ2-1 and V is TRBV24-1, with D possibly TRBD1 on 5 matching bases. CDR3 length: 13 amino acids. Between the trimmed V and J ends, which lost 5 bases and 5 bases, there was a span of 9 bases. Germline V gene lookup returns CDR1 KGHDR and CDR2 SFDVKD. CDR3 amino acids: CATSAGSNNEQFF. CDR3 bases: TGTGCCACCAGTGCAGGGTCTAACAATGAGCAGTTCTTC.

The V gene is TRBV7-2, the J gene TRBJ2-7, with 7 positions matching TRBD2. V gave up 5 bases and J gave up 0 bases; unmatched junction bases: 13. This CDR3 has 17 amino acids. Germline assignment: CDR1 SGHTA and CDR2 FQGNSA. For the CDR3, the DNA is TGTGCCAGCAGCCCAGAGGTAGGCGGGGGTTTCTCCTACGAGCAGTACTTC. The encoded protein is CASSPEVGGGFSYEQYF.

This clone was counted a few times. The rearrangement uses TRBV4-1 and TRBJ1-1; TRBD1 agrees at 7 bases. The V segment lost 7 bases and the J segment 4 bases; nucleotides outside the gene matches: 6. The CDR3 spans 13 residues. CDR1 is MGHRA, CDR2 YSYEKL, per germline. CDR3 nucleotides: TGCGCCAGCAACAGGGGAGGTGGCACTGAAGCTTTCTTT. This translates into CASNRGGGTEAFF.

This clone is medium-sized in the sample. The chain recombines TRBV6-5 with TRBJ1-2; D not resolved. Between the trimmed V and J ends, which lost 6 bases and 7 bases, there was a span of 15 bases. CDR1 MNHEY and CDR2 SVGAGI come from the germline V gene. The CDR3 runs to 13 residues. The CDR3 sequence is CASSPGEGLGYTF. CDR3 sequence (DNA): TGTGCCAGCAGCCCCGGGGAGGGTCTTGGCTACACCTTC.

V and J are TRBV7-2 and TRBJ2-7, with TRBD1 matching 7 bases. The CDR3 has 14 amino acids. Germline lookup yields CDR1 SGHTA and CDR2 FQGNSA. The V and J ends lost 6 bases and 2 bases, in that order; junction bases with no gene match: 7. The CDR3 here is CASRLSRGTYEQYF. CDR3 DNA: TGTGCCAGCAGACTTAGCAGGGGGACCTACGAGCAGTACTTC. The whole variable domain, filled in from reference TRBV7-2 and TRBJ2-7, reads GAGVSQSPSNKVTEKGKDVELRCDPISGHTALYWYRQSLGQGLEFLIYFQGNSAPDKSGLPSDRFSAERTGGSVSTLTIQRTQQEDSAVYLCASRLSRGTYEQYFGPGTRLTVT.

V is TRBV11-3 and J is TRBJ2-5; 10 positions agree with TRBD1. CDR3 size: 16 residues. The V and J ends lost 0 bases and 3 bases, in that order; junction bases with no gene match: 4. CDR1 is SGHNT and CDR2 is YENEEA in the germline V gene. CDR3 bases: TGTGCCAGCAGCTTAGATGGTGGGACAGGGGAAGAGACCCAGTACTTC. It encodes CASSLDGGTGEETQYF.

This clone was seen once. CDR3: CASSHHRDRGDNEQFF. CDR3 nucleotide sequence: TGTGCCAGCAGCCACCACCGGGACAGGGGCGACAATGAGCAGTTCTTC. V usage is TRBV7-8 and J usage is TRBJ2-1; 10 bases agree with TRBD1. The length of the CDR3 is 16 residues. The V gene end was trimmed by 5 bases and the J gene end by 5 bases; junction bases not matched to a gene: 9. Looked up from germline, CDR1 is SGHVS and CDR2 is FQNEAQ. The full variable domain, with the rest looked up from reference TRBV7-8 and TRBJ2-1, is GAGVSQSPRYKVAKRGQDVALRCDPISGHVSLFWYQQALGQGPEFLTYFQNEAQLDKSGLPSDRFFAERPEGSVSTLKIQRTQQEDSAVYLCASSHHRDRGDNEQFFGPGTRLTVL.

V gene TRBV28 combines with J gene TRBJ2-3; D unresolved. The CDR3 extends over 15 amino acids. In germline, CDR1 is MDHEN, CDR2 SYDVKM. V gave up 6 bases and J gave up 1 base, with 14 bases separating them. CDR3 amino acids: CASSSNLGGTDTQYF. The CDR3 nucleotides are TGTGCCAGCAGCTCCAATTTGGGCGGCACAGATACGCAGTATTTT.